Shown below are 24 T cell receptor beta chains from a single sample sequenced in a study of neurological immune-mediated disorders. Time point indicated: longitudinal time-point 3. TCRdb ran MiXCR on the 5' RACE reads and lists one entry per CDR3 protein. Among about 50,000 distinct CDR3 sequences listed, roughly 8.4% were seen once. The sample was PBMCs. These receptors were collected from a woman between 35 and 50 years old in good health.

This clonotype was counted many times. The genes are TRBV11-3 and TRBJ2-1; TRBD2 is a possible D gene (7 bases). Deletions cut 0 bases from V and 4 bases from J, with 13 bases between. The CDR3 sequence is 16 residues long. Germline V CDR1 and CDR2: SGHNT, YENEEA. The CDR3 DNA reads TGTGCCAGCAGCTTAGAGGGCGGGGGCCGGTACAATGAGCAGTTCTTC. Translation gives CASSLEGGGRYNEQFF.

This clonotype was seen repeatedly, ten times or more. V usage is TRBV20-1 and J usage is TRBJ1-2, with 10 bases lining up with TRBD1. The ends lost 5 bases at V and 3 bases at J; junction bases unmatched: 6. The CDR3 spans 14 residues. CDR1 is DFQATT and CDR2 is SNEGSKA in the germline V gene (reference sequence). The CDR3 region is CSAGDGTGDYGYTF. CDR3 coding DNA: TGCAGTGCTGGGGACGGGACAGGGGACTATGGCTACACCTTC.

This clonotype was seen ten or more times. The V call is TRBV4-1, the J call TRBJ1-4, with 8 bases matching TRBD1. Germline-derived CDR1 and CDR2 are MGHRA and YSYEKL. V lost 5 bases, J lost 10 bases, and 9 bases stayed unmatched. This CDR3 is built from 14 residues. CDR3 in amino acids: CASSSGQAAGKLFF. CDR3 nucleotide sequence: TGCGCCAGCAGCTCGGGACAGGCGGCGGGAAAACTGTTTTTT.

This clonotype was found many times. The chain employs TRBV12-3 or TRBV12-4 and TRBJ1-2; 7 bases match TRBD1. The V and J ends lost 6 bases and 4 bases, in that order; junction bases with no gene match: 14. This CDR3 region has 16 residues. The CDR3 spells CASSRSRGGTGYGYTF. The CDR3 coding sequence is TGTGCCAGCAGCCGCAGCAGGGGGGGAACTGGCTATGGCTACACCTTC.

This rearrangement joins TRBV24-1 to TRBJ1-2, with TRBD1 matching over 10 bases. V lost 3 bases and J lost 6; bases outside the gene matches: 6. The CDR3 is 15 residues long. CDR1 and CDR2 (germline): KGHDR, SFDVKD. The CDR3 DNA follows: TGTGCCACCAGTGATCCCGCCGGGACAGGGGATGGCTACACCTTC. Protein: CATSDPAGTGDGYTF.

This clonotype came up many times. The chain's CDR3 is CASSLAGGEYF. The CDR3 DNA is TGTGCCAGCTCCCTCGCCGGAGGGGAGTACTTC. The chain employs TRBV7-9 and TRBJ2-7, with TRBD2 as a possible D gene (6 bases). The V end lost 8 bases, the J end lost 11 bases, and 16 bases lay between the germline ends. This CDR3 has 11 amino acids. Germline V lookup: CDR1 SEHNR, CDR2 FQNEAQ (reference sequence).

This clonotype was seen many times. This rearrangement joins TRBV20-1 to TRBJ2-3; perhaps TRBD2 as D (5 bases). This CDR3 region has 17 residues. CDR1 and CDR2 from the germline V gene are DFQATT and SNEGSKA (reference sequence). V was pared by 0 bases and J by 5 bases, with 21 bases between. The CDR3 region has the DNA TGCAGTGCTAGAGATCGGGTGGCTAGCCGCAACGGAGATACGCAGTATTTT. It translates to CSARDRVASRNGDTQYF.

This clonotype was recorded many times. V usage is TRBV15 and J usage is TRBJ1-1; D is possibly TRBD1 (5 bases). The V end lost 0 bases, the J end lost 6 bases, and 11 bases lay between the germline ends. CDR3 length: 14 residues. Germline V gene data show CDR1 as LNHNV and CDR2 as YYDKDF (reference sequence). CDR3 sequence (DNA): TGTGCCACCAGCAGAGATCATATGGGGGCTGAAGCTTTCTTT. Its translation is CATSRDHMGAEAFF. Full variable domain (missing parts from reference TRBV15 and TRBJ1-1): DAMVIQNPRYQVTQFGKPVTLSCSQTLNHNVMYWYQQKSSQAPKLLFHYYDKDFNNEADTPDNFQSRRPNTSFCFLDIRSPGLGDTAMYLCATSRDHMGAEAFFGQGTRLTVV.

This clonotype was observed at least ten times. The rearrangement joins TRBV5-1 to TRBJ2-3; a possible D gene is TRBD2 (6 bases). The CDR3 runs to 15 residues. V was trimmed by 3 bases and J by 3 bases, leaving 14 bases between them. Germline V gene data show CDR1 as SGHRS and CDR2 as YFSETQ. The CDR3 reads CASSSLGGYTDTQYF. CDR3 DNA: TGCGCCAGCAGCTCTTTGGGGGGTTATACAGATACGCAGTATTTT.

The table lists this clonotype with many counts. This chain's CDR3 is CASSDLRNSGNTIYF. As DNA, the CDR3 is TGCGCCAGCAGTGATCTCAGAAACTCTGGAAACACCATATATTTT. V is TRBV10-2 and J is TRBJ1-3, with D unclear. Germline V gives CDR1 WSHSY, CDR2 SAAADI. V dropped 3 bases and J dropped 0 bases, with 9 bases sitting between them. This CDR3 contains 15 residues.

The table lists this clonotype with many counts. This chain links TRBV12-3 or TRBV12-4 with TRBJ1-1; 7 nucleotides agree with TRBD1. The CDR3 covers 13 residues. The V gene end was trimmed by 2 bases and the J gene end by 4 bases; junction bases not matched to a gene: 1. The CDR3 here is CASSLSGGTEAFF. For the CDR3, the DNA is TGTGCCAGCAGTTTATCAGGGGGCACTGAAGCTTTCTTT.

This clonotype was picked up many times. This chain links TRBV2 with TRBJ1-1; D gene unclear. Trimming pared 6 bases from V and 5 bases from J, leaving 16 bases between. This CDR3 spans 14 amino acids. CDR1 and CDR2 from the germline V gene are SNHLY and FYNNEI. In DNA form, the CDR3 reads TGTGCCAGCAGCTTTGGAGCCTTGGGGACTGAAGCTTTCTTT. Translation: CASSFGALGTEAFF.

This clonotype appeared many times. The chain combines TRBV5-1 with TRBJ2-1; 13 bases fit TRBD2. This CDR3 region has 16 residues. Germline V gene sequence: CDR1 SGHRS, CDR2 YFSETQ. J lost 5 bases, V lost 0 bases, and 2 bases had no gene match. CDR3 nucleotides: TGCGCCAGCAGCTTGGGTGGGACTAGCGGGGACAATGAGCAGTTCTTC. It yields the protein CASSLGGTSGDNEQFF.

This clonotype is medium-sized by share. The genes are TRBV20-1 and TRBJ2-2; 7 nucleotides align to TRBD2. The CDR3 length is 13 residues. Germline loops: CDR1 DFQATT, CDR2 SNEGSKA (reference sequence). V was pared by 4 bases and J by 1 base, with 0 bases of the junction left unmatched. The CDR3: CSATGGNTGELFF. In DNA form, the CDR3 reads TGCAGTGCTACGGGAGGGAACACCGGGGAGCTGTTTTTT.

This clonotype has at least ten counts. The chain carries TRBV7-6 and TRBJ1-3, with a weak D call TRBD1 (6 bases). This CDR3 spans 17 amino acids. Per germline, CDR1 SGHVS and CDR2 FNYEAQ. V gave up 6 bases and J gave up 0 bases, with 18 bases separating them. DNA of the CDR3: TGTGCCAGCAGGAAAGAGGGGACATCAGTCTCTGGAAACACCATATATTTT. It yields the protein CASRKEGTSVSGNTIYF.

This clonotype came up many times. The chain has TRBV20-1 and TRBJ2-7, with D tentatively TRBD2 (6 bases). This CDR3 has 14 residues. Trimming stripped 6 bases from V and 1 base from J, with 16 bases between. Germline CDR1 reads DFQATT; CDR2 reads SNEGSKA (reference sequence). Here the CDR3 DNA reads TGCAGTGCGGAAGACCGGGAGAGATCCTACGAGCAGTACTTC. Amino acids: CSAEDRERSYEQYF.

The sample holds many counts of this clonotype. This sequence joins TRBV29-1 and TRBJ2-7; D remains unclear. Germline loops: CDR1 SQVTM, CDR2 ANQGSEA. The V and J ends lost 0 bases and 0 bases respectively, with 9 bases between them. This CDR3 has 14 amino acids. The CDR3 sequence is CSVEDRTSSYEQYF. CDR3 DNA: TGCAGCGTTGAAGACAGGACCAGCTCCTACGAGCAGTACTTC.

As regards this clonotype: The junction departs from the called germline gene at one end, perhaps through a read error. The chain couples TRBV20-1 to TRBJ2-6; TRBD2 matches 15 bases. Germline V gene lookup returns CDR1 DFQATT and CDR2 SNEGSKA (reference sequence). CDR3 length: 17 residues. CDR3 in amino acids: CSADEGLAGGGANVMTF. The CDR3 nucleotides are TGCAGTGCTGACGAGGGACTAGCGGGAGGTGGGGCCAACGTCATGACTTTC.

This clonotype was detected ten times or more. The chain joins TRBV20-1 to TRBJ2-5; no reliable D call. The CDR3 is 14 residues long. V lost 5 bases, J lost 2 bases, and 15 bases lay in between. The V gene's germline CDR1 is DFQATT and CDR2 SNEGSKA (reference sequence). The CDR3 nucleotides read TGCAGTGCTCCCAATACTGGGCCTCAAGAGACCCAGTACTTC. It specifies CSAPNTGPQETQYF.

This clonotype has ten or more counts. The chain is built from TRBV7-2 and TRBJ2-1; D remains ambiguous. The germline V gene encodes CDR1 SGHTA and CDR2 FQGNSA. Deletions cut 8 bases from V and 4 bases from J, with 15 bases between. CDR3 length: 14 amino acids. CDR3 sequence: CASCPRVLYNEQFF. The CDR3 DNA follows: TGTGCCAGCTGCCCCCGGGTGTTATACAATGAGCAGTTCTTC.

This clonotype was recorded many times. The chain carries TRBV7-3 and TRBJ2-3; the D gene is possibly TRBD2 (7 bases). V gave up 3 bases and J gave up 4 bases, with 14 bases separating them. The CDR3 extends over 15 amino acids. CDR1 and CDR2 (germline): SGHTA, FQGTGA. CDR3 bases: TGTGCCAGCAGCTTTACGGTCGGGGGGCCAGATACGCAGTATTTT. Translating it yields CASSFTVGGPDTQYF.

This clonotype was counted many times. The CDR3 region is CASSSGGTGPYEQYF. The CDR3 nucleotides read TGTGCCAGCAGTTCGGGTGGGACAGGGCCCTACGAGCAGTACTTC. The J gene is TRBJ2-7, the V gene TRBV12-3 or TRBV12-4; 9 positions match TRBD1. The trim removed 4 bases at V and 2 bases at J, leaving 6 bases unmatched. The CDR3 totals 15 residues.

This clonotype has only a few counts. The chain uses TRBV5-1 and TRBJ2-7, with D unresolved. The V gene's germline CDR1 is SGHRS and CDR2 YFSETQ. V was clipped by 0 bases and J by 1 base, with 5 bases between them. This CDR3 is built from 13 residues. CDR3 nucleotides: TGCGCCAGCAGCTTGGAGGCTTCCTACGAGCAGTACTTC. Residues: CASSLEASYEQYF.

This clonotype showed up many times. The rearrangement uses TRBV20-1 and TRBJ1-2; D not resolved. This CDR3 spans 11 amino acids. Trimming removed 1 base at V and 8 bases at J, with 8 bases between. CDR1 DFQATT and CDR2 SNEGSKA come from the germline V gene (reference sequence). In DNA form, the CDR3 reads TGCAGTGCTAGAGGTCTGTGGGGCTACACCTTC. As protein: CSARGLWGYTF.